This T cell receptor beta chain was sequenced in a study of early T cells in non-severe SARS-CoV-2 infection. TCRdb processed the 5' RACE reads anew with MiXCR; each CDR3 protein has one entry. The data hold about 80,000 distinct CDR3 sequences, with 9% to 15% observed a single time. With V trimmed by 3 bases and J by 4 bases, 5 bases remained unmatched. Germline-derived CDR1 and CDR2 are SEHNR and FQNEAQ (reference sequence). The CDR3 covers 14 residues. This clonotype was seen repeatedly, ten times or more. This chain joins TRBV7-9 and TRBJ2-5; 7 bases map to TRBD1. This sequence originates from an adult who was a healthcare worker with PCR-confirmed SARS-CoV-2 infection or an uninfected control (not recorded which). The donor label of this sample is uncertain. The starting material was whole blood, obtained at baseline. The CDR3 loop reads CASSFLGQLETQYF. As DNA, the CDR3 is TGTGCCAGCAGCTTCCTGGGACAGCTAGAGACCCAGTACTTC.